Listed below are T cell receptor beta chains from one sample, sequenced in a study of blood T cell repertoires in COVID-19. Only in-frame clones appear in the TCRdb table, and some are missing; sequencing was by immunoSEQ multiplex PCR. The sample lists about 140,000 clones, roughly four fifths occurring once. Sequencing used peripheral blood. These receptors originate from a woman aged 60-75 years with acute or convalescent COVID-19. The CDR3 runs from the conserved cysteine through the conserved F or W. A D gene is named only where the DNA matches it firmly.

CAWSSTPTVAPLHF	TGTGCCTGGAGTTCCACCCCGACAGTCGCACCCCTCCACTTT	14	-	TRBV30	TRBJ1-6
CASSLDQANTEAFF	TGTGCCAGCAGCTTAGACCAGGCTAACACTGAAGCTTTCTTT	14	-	TRBV7-2	TRBJ1-1
CASSLGQSRTEAFF	TGTGCCAGCAGCCTTGGACAGTCCCGCACTGAAGCTTTCTTT	14	-	TRBV7-8	TRBJ1-1
CASSPTGAGDSPLHF	TGTGCCAGCAGCCCCACCGGGGCAGGGGATTCACCCCTCCACTTT	15	-	TRBV11-2	TRBJ1-6
CASSPQGNNYGYTF	TGTGCCAGCAGCCCTCAGGGAAACAACTATGGCTACACCTTC	14	-	TRBV9	TRBJ1-2
CASSPLDSYEQYF	TGTGCCAGCAGCCCGCTAGACAGCTACGAGCAGTACTTC	13	-	TRBV5-6	TRBJ2-7
CASSQERYTDTQYF	TGCGCCAGCAGCCAAGAGAGGTACACAGATACGCAGTATTTT	14	-	TRBV4-3	TRBJ2-3
CARLLLAGDTDTQYF	TGTGCCAGACTACTACTAGCGGGGGACACAGATACGCAGTATTTT	15	TRBD2	TRBV19	TRBJ2-3
CATSDRQGRKRGQPQHF	TGTGCCACCAGTGATCGACAGGGGCGAAAGAGGGGTCAGCCCCAGCATTTT	17	TRBD1	TRBV24-1	TRBJ1-5
CAWRGLAREQYF	TGTGCCTGGAGGGGGCTAGCGCGCGAGCAGTACTTC	12	-	TRBV30	TRBJ2-7